These 30 T cell receptor beta chains share one sample of origin, sequenced in a study of shared clonotypes between healthy human individuals. Data came from immunoSEQ multiplex PCR; TCRdb stores just in-frame clones and leaves some out. The repertoire consists of approximately 1.9 million clones, with 90% to 95% occurring once and the leading ten covering 1.5% to 2%. Naive CD8 cells lacked CD45RO, underwent positive selection for CCR7 and left out terminally differentiated effector memory CD45RA+ cells. Material: naive CD8+ T cells from PBMCs. The source is a man aged 18-30 years in good health. Some clones in this sample may be carry-over from other donors' samples.

This clone was seen only once. V and J are TRBV27 and TRBJ2-1; TRBD2 agrees at 12 bases. This CDR3 comprises 13 residues. Germline V gene lookup returns CDR1 MNHEY and CDR2 SMNVEV (reference sequence). With 7 bases clipped from V and 10 bases from J, the junction kept 5 bases outside the gene matches. The CDR3 is CASIGLAGSEQFF. The DNA of the CDR3 is TGTGCCAGCATCGGACTAGCGGGATCGGAGCAGTTCTTC.

The rearrangement uses TRBV6-1 and TRBJ2-7, with a possible D match to TRBD2 (6 bases). This CDR3 region has 12 residues. Trimming left V 5 bases short and J 2 bases short, with 7 bases between. The germline gives CDR1 MNHNS, CDR2 SASEGT. In nucleotides, the CDR3 is TGTGCCAGCAGTTCGGGGGCCTACGAGCAGTACTTC. It is translated as CASSSGAYEQYF.

For the CDR3, the DNA is TGCGCCAGCAGCGGCGACGGGTACCTCGAGCAGTACTTC. Translated: CASSGDGYLEQYF. This chain joins TRBV5-1 and TRBJ2-7; D remains ambiguous. The germline CDR1 and CDR2 sequences are SGHRS and YFSETQ. This CDR3 is built from 13 residues. V lost 4 bases, J lost 6 bases, and 14 bases lay in between. The full variable domain, rest sourced from reference TRBV5-1 and TRBJ2-7, is KAGVTQTPRYLIKTRGQQVTLSCSPISGHRSVSWYQQTPGQGLQFLFEYFSETQRNKGNFPGRFSGRQFSNSRSEMNVSTLELGDSALYLCASSGDGYLEQYFGPGTRLTVT.

This chain connects TRBV9 to TRBJ2-7; TRBD1 agrees at 8 bases. This CDR3 has 15 residues. Trimming removed 3 bases from V and 0 bases from J; junction bases left unmatched: 5. CDR1 SGDLS and CDR2 YYNGEE come from the germline V gene. As DNA, the CDR3 is TGTGCCAGCAGCGGCGACAGGGGCGTCTCCTACGAGCAGTACTTC. Amino acids: CASSGDRGVSYEQYF.

V and J are TRBV27 and TRBJ2-7; 12 positions match TRBD2. J lost 5 bases, V lost 5 bases, and 4 bases had no gene match. Germline assignment: CDR1 MNHEY and CDR2 SMNVEV (reference sequence). This CDR3 has 14 residues. CDR3: CASSLAGGQHEQYF. CDR3 bases: TGTGCCAGCAGTCTAGCGGGAGGGCAGCACGAGCAGTACTTC.

Points on this clone: This same CDR3 is encoded by further DNA sequences in the sample. The gene calls are TRBV9 and TRBJ1-1; TRBD1 matches 11 bases. Losses at the gene ends were 0 bases for V and 4 bases for J; bases not matched to a gene: 2. The CDR3 contains 15 residues. Germline V lookup: CDR1 SGDLS, CDR2 YYNGEE. The CDR3 loop is CASSVAGTGGTEAFF. As DNA, the CDR3 is TGTGCCAGCAGCGTAGCGGGGACAGGGGGCACTGAAGCTTTCTTT.

V and J are TRBV7-9 and TRBJ1-1; D is ambiguous. The V end was cut by 7 bases, the J end by 3 bases, with 9 bases between. The CDR3 has 12 residues. Germline CDR1 SEHNR, CDR2 FQNEAQ (reference sequence). The CDR3 loop reads CASILGDTEAFF. CDR3 nucleotide sequence: TGTGCCAGCATTCTTGGGGACACTGAAGCTTTCTTT.

This clone has a single count. This rearrangement joins TRBV11-3 to TRBJ2-2; TRBD1 agrees at 9 bases. The V segment lost 4 bases and the J segment 7 bases; nucleotides outside the gene matches: 7. Per the germline V gene, CDR1 is SGHNT and CDR2 is YENEEA. This CDR3 spans 15 amino acids. In nucleotides, the CDR3 is TGTGCCAGCAGCTCCCGGGACAGGGTGGTCGGGGAGCTGTTTTTT. Translating gives CASSSRDRVVGELFF.

The chain carries TRBV27 and TRBJ2-2; no definite D call. With 2 bases removed from V and 6 bases from J, the gap between germline ends came to 7 bases. The CDR3 spans 13 residues. CDR1 is MNHEY, CDR2 SMNVEV, per germline (reference sequence). The CDR3 DNA sequence: TGTGCCAGCAGTTTAATGGTTCCCGGGGAGCTGTTTTTT. It translates to CASSLMVPGELFF.

The chain joins TRBV18 to TRBJ2-3; 10 bases fit TRBD1. The CDR3 extends over 15 amino acids. Germline trimming cut 7 bases from V and 4 bases from J; bases unmatched to any gene: 8. Germline V lookup: CDR1 KGHSH, CDR2 LQKENI. Here the CDR3 DNA reads TGTGCCAGCTATAACCGGGACAGGGGTCCAGATACGCAGTATTTT. This sequence encodes CASYNRDRGPDTQYF.

Here the CDR3 DNA reads TGTGCCAGCAGCGACGGGGCGGGAGGGACCAGTACCGGGGAGCTGTTTTTT. It specifies CASSDGAGGTSTGELFF. The rearrangement uses TRBV7-3 and TRBJ2-2; 9 nucleotides align to TRBD2. CDR3 length: 17 residues. V was clipped by 5 bases and J by 5 bases; unmatched bases: 12. Germline lookup yields CDR1 SGHTA and CDR2 FQGTGA.

The CDR3 loop is CASSLTGSSGNTIYF. In nucleotides, the CDR3 is TGTGCCAGCAGCTTGACAGGGTCATCTGGAAACACCATATATTTT. The rearrangement links TRBV7-9 to TRBJ1-3; 7 bases align to TRBD1. Germline trimming cut 3 bases from V and 1 base from J; bases unmatched to any gene: 3. There are 15 residues in the CDR3. In germline, CDR1 is SEHNR, CDR2 FQNEAQ (reference sequence).

This chain connects TRBV5-6 to TRBJ2-3; TRBD2 is a possible D gene (5 bases). CDR1 and CDR2 from the germline V gene are SGHDT and YYEEEE. This CDR3 contains 16 residues. The V end lost 4 bases, the J end lost 4 bases, and 19 bases lay between the germline ends. The CDR3 nucleotides read TGTGCCAGCAGCCCGACGGACTTTTCGGGCGCAGATACGCAGTATTTT. Its translation: CASSPTDFSGADTQYF.

The rearrangement uses TRBV6-1 and TRBJ2-5; a weak D match, TRBD1 (6 bases). The germline V and J ends were trimmed by 5 bases and 1 base, with 14 bases remaining between them. CDR1 is MNHNS and CDR2 is SASEGT in the germline V gene. The CDR3 contains 15 residues. The CDR3 is CASSKKDRRQETQYF. CDR3 nucleotide sequence: TGTGCCAGCAGTAAAAAGGACAGACGCCAAGAGACCCAGTACTTC.

The genes are TRBV5-1 and TRBJ2-2, with 10 nucleotides matching TRBD1. This CDR3 has 15 amino acids. Germline CDR1 reads SGHRS; CDR2 reads YFSETQ. Germline trimming cut 6 bases from V and 5 bases from J; bases unmatched to any gene: 7. The CDR3 DNA reads TGCGCCAGCACCGACGGACAGGGGGTAACCGGGGAGCTGTTTTTT. Protein product: CASTDGQGVTGELFF.

This chain links TRBV5-8 with TRBJ2-7; 13 nucleotides agree with TRBD2. The CDR3 extends over 15 amino acids. V was clipped by 0 bases and J by 4 bases; unmatched bases: 1. Germline lookup yields CDR1 SGHTS and CDR2 YDEGEE. The CDR3 reads CASSLGTSGRYEQYF. DNA of the CDR3: TGTGCCAGCAGCTTGGGGACTAGCGGGAGATACGAGCAGTACTTC.

V and J are TRBV6-6 and TRBJ1-4; TRBD1 aligns across 8 bases. CDR1 is MNHNY and CDR2 is SVGAGI in the germline V gene (reference sequence). The CDR3 sequence is 15 residues long. Trimming took 8 bases from V and 7 from J; bases not matched to a gene: 12. The CDR3 sequence is CASLPTDRVREKLFF. CDR3 coding DNA: TGTGCCAGCTTACCTACGGACAGGGTCCGTGAAAAACTGTTTTTT.

The V and J genes are TRBV7-9 and TRBJ2-4; possible D gene TRBD2, 5 bases. CDR1 and CDR2 from the germline V gene are SEHNR and FQNEAQ (reference sequence). Trimming shortened V by 0 bases and J by 5 bases, and 17 bases separated the two germline ends. The CDR3 totals 17 residues. The CDR3 DNA is TGTGCCAGCAGCTTAGCAGGATCGTCGGGGTACCAAAACATTCAGTACTTC. Translated: CASSLAGSSGYQNIQYF.

This sequence joins TRBV7-9 and TRBJ2-2; the match to TRBD2 covers 10 bases. CDR3 length: 16 residues. Losses at the gene ends were 5 bases for V and 5 bases for J; bases not matched to a gene: 8. The germline V gene encodes CDR1 SEHNR and CDR2 FQNEAQ (reference sequence). CDR3 loop: CASSPRVGLATGELFF. The CDR3 DNA is TGTGCCAGCAGCCCCAGGGTGGGACTAGCGACCGGGGAGCTGTTTTTT.

The chain combines TRBV28 with TRBJ1-4; TRBD1 might be the D (5 bases). CDR1 is MDHEN, CDR2 SYDVKM, per germline. With 3 bases removed from V and 10 bases from J, the gap between germline ends came to 12 bases. CDR3 length equals 13 residues. CDR3 protein: CASSFRGAGKLFF. CDR3 in DNA: TGTGCCAGCAGTTTCCGGGGCGCTGGAAAACTGTTTTTT.

The chain employs TRBV19 and TRBJ2-5, with D possibly matching TRBD2 (5 bases). Germline V gene data show CDR1 as LNHDA and CDR2 as SQIVND (reference sequence). The CDR3 runs to 14 residues. Trimming stripped 3 bases from V and 5 bases from J, with 13 bases between. CDR3 nucleotide sequence: TGTGCCAGTAGTATTACTCCAGAGGGCGAGACCCAGTACTTC. It codes for CASSITPEGETQYF. The full variable domain, its missing parts supplied by reference TRBV19 and TRBJ2-5, is DGGITQSPKYLFRKEGQNVTLSCEQNLNHDAMYWYRQDPGQGLRLIYYSQIVNDFQKGDIAEGYSVSREKKESFPLTVTSAQKNPTAFYLCASSITPEGETQYFGPGTRLLVL.

V is TRBV7-6 and J is TRBJ2-7, with TRBD1 matching over 7 bases. J was trimmed by 4 bases and V by 1 base; bases with no gene match: 4. CDR1 and CDR2 from the germline V gene are SGHVS and FNYEAQ. CDR3 size: 14 residues. The CDR3 sequence is CASSLGQGGYEQYF. The CDR3 region has the DNA TGTGCCAGCAGCTTAGGACAGGGCGGGTACGAGCAGTACTTC.

The J gene is TRBJ2-7, the V gene TRBV27; D may be TRBD2 (7 bases). The germline V and J ends were trimmed by 3 bases and 1 base, with 16 bases remaining between them. Germline CDR1 is MNHEY and CDR2 is SMNVEV (reference sequence). CDR3 length: 16 amino acids. CDR3 in DNA: TGTGCCAGCAGTTTGGGGGTGGGGGGGCTATCCTACGAGCAGTACTTC. Protein product: CASSLGVGGLSYEQYF.

This chain joins TRBV6-1 and TRBJ2-7; TRBD2 might be the D (5 bases). The V end lost 0 bases, the J end lost 3 bases, and 12 bases lay between the germline ends. This CDR3 spans 15 amino acids. From germline, CDR1 is MNHNS and CDR2 SASEGT. The CDR3 here is CASSEALSGYYEQYF. The CDR3 region has the DNA TGTGCCAGCAGTGAAGCATTATCGGGATACTACGAGCAGTACTTC.

V is TRBV4-3 and J is TRBJ2-3; D remains unclear. V was clipped by 0 bases and J by 2 bases, with 15 bases between them. The CDR3 length is 17 residues. Per the germline V gene, CDR1 is LGHNA and CDR2 is YSLEER. The CDR3 region has the DNA TGCGCCAGCAGCCAAGATGCGGCCCGTGAACACACAGATACGCAGTATTTT. It specifies CASSQDAAREHTDTQYF.

J is TRBJ2-5 and V is TRBV27; D may be TRBD2 (5 bases). The CDR3 extends over 14 amino acids. V was pared by 2 bases and J by 3 bases, with 10 bases between. Germline CDR1 MNHEY, CDR2 SMNVEV (reference sequence). CDR3 DNA: TGTGCCAGCAGTTTAACACTAGAGGAAGAGACCCAGTACTTC. It is translated as CASSLTLEEETQYF.

The chain joins TRBV28 to TRBJ2-5; the match to TRBD2 covers 16 bases. V shed 1 base, J shed 2 bases, and the junction held 4 bases outside the gene matches. The germline V gene encodes CDR1 MDHEN and CDR2 SYDVKM. This CDR3 has 18 amino acids. The DNA for the CDR3 is TGTGCCAGCAGTTTATTGGGGACTAGCGGGAGGGATCAAGAGACCCAGTACTTC. Residues: CASSLLGTSGRDQETQYF. The full variable domain, completed using reference TRBV28 and TRBJ2-5, is DVKVTQSSRYLVKRTGEKVFLECVQDMDHENMFWYRQDPGLGLRLIYFSYDVKMKEKGDIPEGYSVSREKKERFSLILESASTNQTSMYLCASSLLGTSGRDQETQYFGPGTRLLVL.

The V call is TRBV19, the J call TRBJ1-2; unclear D gene. Trimming stripped 3 bases from V and 7 bases from J, with 12 bases between. Germline CDR1 and CDR2: LNHDA and SQIVND (reference sequence). This CDR3 region has 13 residues. In nucleotides, the CDR3 is TGTGCCAGTAGTATCTCGGGTTGGGCTGGCTACACCTTC. This translates into CASSISGWAGYTF.

The CDR3 region is CASSFSFAETQYF. CDR3 nucleotides: TGCGCCAGCAGCTTTAGTTTCGCGGAGACCCAGTACTTC. The rearrangement uses TRBV5-1 and TRBJ2-5; D is unresolved. V was clipped by 2 bases and J by 5 bases, with 10 bases between them. CDR1 is SGHRS, CDR2 YFSETQ, per germline. The CDR3 runs to 13 residues.

This rearrangement joins TRBV28 to TRBJ2-1; 9 nucleotides match TRBD2. The CDR3 length is 16 residues. CDR1 is MDHEN and CDR2 is SYDVKM in the germline V gene. V lost 7 bases to trimming and J lost 7 bases; unmatched junction nucleotides: 14. This CDR3 is CASTPLGGAGGNEQFF. In DNA, the CDR3 is TGTGCCAGCACCCCCCTGGGTGGTGCGGGGGGGAATGAGCAGTTCTTC.